This T cell receptor (beta chain) was sequenced during a study of shared clonotypes between healthy human individuals. Study context: Used for every donor were three CD4 naive, three CD4 memory, two CD8 naive and one CD8 memory plate.

Those who donated were healthy HIV-negative adults, with no recent acute infections or vaccinations reported. Libraries were prepared by immunoSEQ multiplex PCR; TCRdb keeps only in-frame clonotypes and omits some of them. The profile shows more than 2,000,000 clones, just over 90% of them singletons. To note about this clone: Its antigen is not known.

General study points: Sampling involved blood alone; tissue repertoires likely differ.

Sample: naive CD4+ T cells sorted from blood. The subset here: CD45RA+ positively selected. This clonotype originated in a man between 18 and 29 years old in good health.

CDR3 region: CASRAGGSSDTQYF. The CDR3 DNA follows: TGTGCCAGCAGGGCGGGCGGTAGCTCAGATACGCAGTATTTT. The chain joins TRBV7-2 to TRBJ2-3; tentatively, D is TRBD2 (5 bases). This CDR3 contains 14 residues. The germline CDR1 and CDR2 sequences are SGHTA and FQGNSA. V lost 6 bases, J lost 4 bases, and 14 bases lay in between.